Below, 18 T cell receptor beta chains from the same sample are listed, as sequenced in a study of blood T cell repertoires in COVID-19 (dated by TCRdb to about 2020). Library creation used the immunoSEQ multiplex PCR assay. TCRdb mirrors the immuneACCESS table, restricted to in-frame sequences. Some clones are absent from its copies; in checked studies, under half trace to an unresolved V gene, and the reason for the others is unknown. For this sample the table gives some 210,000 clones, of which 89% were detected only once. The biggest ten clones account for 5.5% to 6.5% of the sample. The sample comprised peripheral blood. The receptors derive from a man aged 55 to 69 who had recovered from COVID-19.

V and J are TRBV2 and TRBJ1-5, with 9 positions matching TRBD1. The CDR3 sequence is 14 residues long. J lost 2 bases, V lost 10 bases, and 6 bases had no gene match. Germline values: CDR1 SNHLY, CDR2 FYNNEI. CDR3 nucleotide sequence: TGTGCCACTCACCGGGACAGGGGCAATCAGCCCCAGCATTTT. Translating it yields CATHRDRGNQPQHF.

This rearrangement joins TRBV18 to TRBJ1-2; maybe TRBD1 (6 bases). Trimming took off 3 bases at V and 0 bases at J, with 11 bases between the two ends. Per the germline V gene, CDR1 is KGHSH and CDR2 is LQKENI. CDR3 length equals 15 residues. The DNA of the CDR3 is TGTGCCAGCTCACCTCTAGGACAGCCTAACTATGGCTACACCTTC. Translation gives CASSPLGQPNYGYTF.

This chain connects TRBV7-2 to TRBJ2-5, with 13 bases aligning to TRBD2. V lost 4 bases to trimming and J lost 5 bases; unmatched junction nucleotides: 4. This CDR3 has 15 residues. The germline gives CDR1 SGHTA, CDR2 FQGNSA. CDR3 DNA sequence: TGTGCCAGCAGCTGGGGACTAGCGGGGTCGGAGACCCAGTACTTC. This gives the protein CASSWGLAGSETQYF.

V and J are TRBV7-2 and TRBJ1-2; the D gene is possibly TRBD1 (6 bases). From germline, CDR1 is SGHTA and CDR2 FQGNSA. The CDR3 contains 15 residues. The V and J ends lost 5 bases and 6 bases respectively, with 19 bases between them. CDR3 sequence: CASSHGWRGLDGYTF. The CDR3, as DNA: TGTGCCAGCAGCCATGGGTGGCGGGGGCTCGATGGCTACACCTTC.

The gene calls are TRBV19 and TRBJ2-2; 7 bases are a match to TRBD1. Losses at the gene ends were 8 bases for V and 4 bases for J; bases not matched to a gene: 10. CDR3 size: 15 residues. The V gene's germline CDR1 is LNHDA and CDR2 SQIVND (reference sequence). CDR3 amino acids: CASESRDSRTGELFF. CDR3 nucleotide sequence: TGTGCCAGTGAATCCCGGGACAGCCGCACCGGGGAGCTGTTTTTT.

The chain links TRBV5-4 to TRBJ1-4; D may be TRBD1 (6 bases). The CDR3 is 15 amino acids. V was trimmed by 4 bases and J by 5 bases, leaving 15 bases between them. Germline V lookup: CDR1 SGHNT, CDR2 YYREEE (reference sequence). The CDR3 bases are TGTGCCAGCAGCGCCCAGACAGGAGAAAATGAAAAACTGTTTTTT. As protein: CASSAQTGENEKLFF.

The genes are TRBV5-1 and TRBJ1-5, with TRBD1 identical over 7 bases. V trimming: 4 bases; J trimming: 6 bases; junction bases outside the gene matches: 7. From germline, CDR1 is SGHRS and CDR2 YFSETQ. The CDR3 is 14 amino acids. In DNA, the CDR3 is TGCGCCAGCAGCCTTACAGGGGAAGGTCAGCCCCAGCATTTT. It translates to CASSLTGEGQPQHF.

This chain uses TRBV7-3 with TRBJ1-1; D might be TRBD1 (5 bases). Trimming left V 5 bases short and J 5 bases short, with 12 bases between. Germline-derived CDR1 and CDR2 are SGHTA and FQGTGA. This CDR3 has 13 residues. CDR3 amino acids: CASSQGVGTEAFF. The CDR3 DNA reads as TGTGCCAGCAGCCAAGGGGTGGGAACTGAAGCTTTCTTT.

CDR3 loop: CASSQAGLSGQPQHF. CDR3 DNA: TGTGCCAGCAGCCAAGCAGGCTTGTCCGGTCAGCCCCAGCATTTT. V gene TRBV3-1 (or the pseudogene TRBV3-2) combines with J gene TRBJ1-5; the D is unclear. Per germline, CDR1 LGHDT and CDR2 YNNKEL (reference sequence). V lost 1 base, J lost 6 bases, and 13 bases lay in between. The CDR3 loop spans 15 amino acids.

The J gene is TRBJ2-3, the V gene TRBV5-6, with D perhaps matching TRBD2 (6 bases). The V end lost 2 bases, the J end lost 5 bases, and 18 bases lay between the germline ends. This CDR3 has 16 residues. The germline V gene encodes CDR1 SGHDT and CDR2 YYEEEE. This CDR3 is CASSFGGGGRKDTQYF. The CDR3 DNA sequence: TGTGCCAGCAGCTTTGGGGGAGGAGGGAGGAAAGATACGCAGTATTTT.

CDR3: CASSPRTGGYEQYF. CDR3 in DNA: TGTGCCAGCAGCCCCCGGACAGGGGGCTACGAGCAGTACTTC. The gene calls are TRBV9 and TRBJ2-7; TRBD1 aligns across 10 bases. Germline CDR1 is SGDLS and CDR2 is YYNGEE. This CDR3 has 14 residues. Trimming cost V 4 bases and J 3 bases; bases outside gene matches: 4.

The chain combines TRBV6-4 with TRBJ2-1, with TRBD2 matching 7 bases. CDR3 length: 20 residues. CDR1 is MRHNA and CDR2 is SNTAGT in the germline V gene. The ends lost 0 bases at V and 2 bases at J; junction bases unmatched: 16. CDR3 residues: CASSDSFRTREVRAYNEQFF. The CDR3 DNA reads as TGTGCCAGCAGTGACTCGTTTAGGACTAGGGAGGTCCGGGCCTACAATGAGCAGTTCTTC.

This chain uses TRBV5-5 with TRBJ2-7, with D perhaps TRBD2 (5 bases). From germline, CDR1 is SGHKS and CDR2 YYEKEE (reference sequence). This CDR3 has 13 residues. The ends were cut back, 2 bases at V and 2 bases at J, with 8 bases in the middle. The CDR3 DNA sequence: TGTGCCAGCAGCTTTAGCGCCACCTACGAGCAGTACTTC. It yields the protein CASSFSATYEQYF.

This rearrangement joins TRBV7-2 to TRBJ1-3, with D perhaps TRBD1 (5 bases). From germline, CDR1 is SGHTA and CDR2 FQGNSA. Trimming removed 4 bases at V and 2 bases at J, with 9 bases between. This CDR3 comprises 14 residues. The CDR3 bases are TGTGCCAGCAGCTACGGGGGAGCTGGAAACACCATATATTTT. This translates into CASSYGGAGNTIYF. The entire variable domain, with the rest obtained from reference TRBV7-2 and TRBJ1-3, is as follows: GAGVSQSPSNKVTEKGKDVELRCDPISGHTALYWYRQSLGQGLEFLIYFQGNSAPDKSGLPSDRFSAERTGGSVSTLTIQRTQQEDSAVYLCASSYGGAGNTIYFGEGSWLTVV.

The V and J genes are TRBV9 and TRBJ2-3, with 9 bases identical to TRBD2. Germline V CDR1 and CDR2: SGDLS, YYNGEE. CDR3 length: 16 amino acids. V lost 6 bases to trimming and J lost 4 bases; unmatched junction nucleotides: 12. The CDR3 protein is CASTGVGTSRSDTQYF. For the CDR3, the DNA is TGTGCCAGCACCGGAGTGGGGACTAGCAGGTCAGATACGCAGTATTTT. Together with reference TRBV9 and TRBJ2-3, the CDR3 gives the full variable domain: DSGVTQTPKHLITATGQRVTLRCSPRSGDLSVYWYQQSLDQGLQFLIQYYNGEERAKGNILERFSAQQFPDLHSELNLSSLELGDSALYFCASTGVGTSRSDTQYFGPGTRLTVL.

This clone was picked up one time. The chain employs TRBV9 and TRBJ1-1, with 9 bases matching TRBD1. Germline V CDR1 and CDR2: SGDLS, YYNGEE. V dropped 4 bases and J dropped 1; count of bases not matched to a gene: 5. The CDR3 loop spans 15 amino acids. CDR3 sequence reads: CASSSYRGRNTEAFF. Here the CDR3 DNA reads TGTGCCAGCAGCAGCTACAGGGGGCGGAACACTGAAGCTTTCTTT.

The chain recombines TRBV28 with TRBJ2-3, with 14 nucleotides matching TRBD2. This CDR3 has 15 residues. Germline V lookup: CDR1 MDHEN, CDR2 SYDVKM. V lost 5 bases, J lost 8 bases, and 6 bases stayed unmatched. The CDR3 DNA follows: TGTGCCAGCAGTCCGGGACTAGCGGGAGCAGGTACGCAGTATTTT. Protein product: CASSPGLAGAGTQYF.

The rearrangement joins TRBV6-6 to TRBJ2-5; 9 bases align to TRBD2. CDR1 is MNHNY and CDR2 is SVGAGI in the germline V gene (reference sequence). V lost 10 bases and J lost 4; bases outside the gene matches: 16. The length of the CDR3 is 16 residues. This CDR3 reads CAKAGSAGGDPETQYF. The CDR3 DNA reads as TGTGCCAAAGCAGGATCAGCGGGGGGAGATCCAGAGACCCAGTACTTC.